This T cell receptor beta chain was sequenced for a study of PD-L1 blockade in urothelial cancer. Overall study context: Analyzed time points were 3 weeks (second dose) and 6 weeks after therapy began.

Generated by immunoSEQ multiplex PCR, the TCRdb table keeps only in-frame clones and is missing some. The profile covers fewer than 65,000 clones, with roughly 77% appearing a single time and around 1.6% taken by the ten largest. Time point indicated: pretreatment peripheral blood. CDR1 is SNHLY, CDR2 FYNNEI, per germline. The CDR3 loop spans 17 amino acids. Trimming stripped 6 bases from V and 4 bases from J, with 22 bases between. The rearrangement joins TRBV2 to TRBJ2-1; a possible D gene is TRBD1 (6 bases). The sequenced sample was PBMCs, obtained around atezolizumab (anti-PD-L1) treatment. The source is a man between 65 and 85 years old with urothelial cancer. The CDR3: CASSARAGVNVYNEQFF. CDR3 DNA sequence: TGTGCCAGCAGCGCTCGAGCAGGGGTAAATGTATACAATGAGCAGTTCTTC.